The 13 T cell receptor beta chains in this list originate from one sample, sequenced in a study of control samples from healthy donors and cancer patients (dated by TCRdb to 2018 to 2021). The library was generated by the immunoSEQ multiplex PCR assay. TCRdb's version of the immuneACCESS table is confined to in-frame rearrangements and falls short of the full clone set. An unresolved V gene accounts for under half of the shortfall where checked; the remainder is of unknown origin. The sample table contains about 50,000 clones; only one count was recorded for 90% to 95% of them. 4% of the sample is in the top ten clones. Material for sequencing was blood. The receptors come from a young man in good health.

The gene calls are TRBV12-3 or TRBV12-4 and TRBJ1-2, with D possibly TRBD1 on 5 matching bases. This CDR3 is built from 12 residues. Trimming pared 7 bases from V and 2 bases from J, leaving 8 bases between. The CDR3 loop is CASIGGNYGYTF. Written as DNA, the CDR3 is TGTGCCAGCATTGGGGGAAACTATGGCTACACCTTC.

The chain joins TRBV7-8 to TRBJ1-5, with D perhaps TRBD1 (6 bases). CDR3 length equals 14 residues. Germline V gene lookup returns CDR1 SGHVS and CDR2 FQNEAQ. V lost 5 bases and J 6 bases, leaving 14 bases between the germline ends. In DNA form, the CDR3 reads TGTGCCAGCAGCCGAGGGGGGGAGCGTCAGCCCCAGCATTTT. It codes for CASSRGGERQPQHF.

The DNA of the CDR3 is TGTGCCAGCAGCCAACTAGGCGAGCAGTACTTC. Protein sequence: CASSQLGEQYF. The chain combines TRBV6-2 or TRBV6-3 with TRBJ2-7; D is possibly TRBD2 (5 bases). CDR3 length equals 11 residues. CDR1 MNHEY and CDR2 SVGEGT come from the germline V gene. Deletions cut 6 bases from V and 6 bases from J, with 9 bases between.

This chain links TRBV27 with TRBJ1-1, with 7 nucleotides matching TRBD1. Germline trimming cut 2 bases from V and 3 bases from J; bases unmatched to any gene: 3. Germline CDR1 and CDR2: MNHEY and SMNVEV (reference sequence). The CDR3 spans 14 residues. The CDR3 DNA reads TGTGCCAGCAGTTTAAGGGGACAGCACACTGAAGCTTTCTTT. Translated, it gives CASSLRGQHTEAFF.

For the CDR3, the DNA is TGCGCCAGCAGGTTTGCACAGGGTACGGGGGAGCAGTACTTC. As protein: CASRFAQGTGEQYF. The V call is TRBV5-1, the J call TRBJ2-7; maybe TRBD1 (6 bases). Trimming took 5 bases from V and 7 from J, leaving 19 bases between them. Germline V CDR1 and CDR2: SGHRS, YFSETQ. This CDR3 is built from 14 residues.

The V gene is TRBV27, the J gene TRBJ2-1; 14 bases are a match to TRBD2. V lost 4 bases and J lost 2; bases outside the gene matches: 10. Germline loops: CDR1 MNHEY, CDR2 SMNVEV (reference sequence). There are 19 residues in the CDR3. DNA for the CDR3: TGTGCCAGCAGTTGGCAGGGGACTAGCGGGGGTATGACCTACAATGAGCAGTTCTTC. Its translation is CASSWQGTSGGMTYNEQFF.

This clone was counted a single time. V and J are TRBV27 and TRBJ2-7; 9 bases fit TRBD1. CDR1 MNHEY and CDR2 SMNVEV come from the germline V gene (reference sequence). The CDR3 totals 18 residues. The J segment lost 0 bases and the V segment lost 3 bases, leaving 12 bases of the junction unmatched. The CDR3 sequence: CASSFSAVGTGSSYEQYF. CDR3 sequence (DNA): TGTGCCAGCAGTTTCTCGGCGGTTGGGACAGGGAGCTCCTACGAGCAGTACTTC.

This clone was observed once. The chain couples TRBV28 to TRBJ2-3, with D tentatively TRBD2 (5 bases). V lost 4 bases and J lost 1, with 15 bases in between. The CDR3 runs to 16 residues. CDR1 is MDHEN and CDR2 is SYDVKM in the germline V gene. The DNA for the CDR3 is TGTGCCAGCAGTTCGGGGTCATCTACAGGCACAGATACGCAGTATTTT. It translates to CASSSGSSTGTDTQYF. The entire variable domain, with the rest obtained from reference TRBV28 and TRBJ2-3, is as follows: DVKVTQSSRYLVKRTGEKVFLECVQDMDHENMFWYRQDPGLGLRLIYFSYDVKMKEKGDIPEGYSVSREKKERFSLILESASTNQTSMYLCASSSGSSTGTDTQYFGPGTRLTVL.

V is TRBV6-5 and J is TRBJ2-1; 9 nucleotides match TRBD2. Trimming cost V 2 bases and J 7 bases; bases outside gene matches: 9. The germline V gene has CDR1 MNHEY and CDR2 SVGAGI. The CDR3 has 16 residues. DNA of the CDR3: TGTGCCAGCAGTTACCGAACGACTAGCGGACGGAATGAGCAGTTCTTC. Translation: CASSYRTTSGRNEQFF.

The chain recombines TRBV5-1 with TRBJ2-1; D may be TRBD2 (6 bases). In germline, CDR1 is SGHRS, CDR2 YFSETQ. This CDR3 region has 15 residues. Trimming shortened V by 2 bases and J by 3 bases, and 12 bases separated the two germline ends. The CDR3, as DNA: TGCGCCAGCAGCTTCGCGGGGCGCGTCTACAATGAGCAGTTCTTC. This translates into CASSFAGRVYNEQFF.

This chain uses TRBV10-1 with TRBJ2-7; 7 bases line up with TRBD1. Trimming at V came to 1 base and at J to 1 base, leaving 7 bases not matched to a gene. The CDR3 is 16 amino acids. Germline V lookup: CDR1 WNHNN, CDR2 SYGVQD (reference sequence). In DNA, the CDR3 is TGCGCCAGCAGTGAGTTGCAAGGGGGCTTATCCTACGAGCAGTACTTC. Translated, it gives CASSELQGGLSYEQYF.

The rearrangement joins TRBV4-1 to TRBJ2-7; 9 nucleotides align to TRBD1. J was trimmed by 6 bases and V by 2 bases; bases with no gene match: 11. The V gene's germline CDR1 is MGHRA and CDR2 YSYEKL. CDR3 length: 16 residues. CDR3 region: CASSQPRTGALIEQYF. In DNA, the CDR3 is TGCGCCAGCAGCCAACCTAGGACAGGGGCCTTGATCGAGCAGTACTTC.

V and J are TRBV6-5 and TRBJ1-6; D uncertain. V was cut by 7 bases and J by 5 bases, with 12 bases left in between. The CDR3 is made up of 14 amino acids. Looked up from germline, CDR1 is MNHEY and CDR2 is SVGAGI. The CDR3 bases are TGTGCCAGCACCCCCTTACAGCATAATTCACCCCTCCACTTT. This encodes CASTPLQHNSPLHF.